The 6 T cell receptor beta chains reported below all come from one sample, sequenced in a study of cytomegalovirus exposure and HLA in healthy donors. PCR amplification relied on 60 Vbeta primers (plus 13 Jbeta primers). The assay was immunoSEQ multiplex PCR, and TCRdb's table has in-frame clones only and misses some. This table holds some 120,000 clones, roughly 70% found once. The source material was PBMCs. The receptors were gathered from a man in his forties in good health and CMV-seropositive.

The CDR3 sequence: CASSSPTLSSYEQYF. The DNA for the CDR3 is TGTGCCAGCAGTTCGCCGACACTGAGCTCCTACGAGCAGTACTTC. The gene calls are TRBV6-6 and TRBJ2-7; D gene ambiguous. Germline values: CDR1 MNHNY, CDR2 SVGAGI (reference sequence). The length of the CDR3 is 15 residues. Between the trimmed V and J ends, which lost 4 bases and 0 bases, there was a span of 13 bases.

This chain joins TRBV5-4 and TRBJ1-1, with D possibly matching TRBD1 (6 bases). V lost 5 bases, J lost 0 bases, and 8 bases lay in between. The CDR3 sequence is 13 residues long. Germline CDR1 SGHNT, CDR2 YYREEE (reference sequence). This CDR3 is CASSAGVNTEAFF. In nucleotides, the CDR3 is TGTGCCAGCAGTGCAGGGGTGAACACTGAAGCTTTCTTT.

This sequence joins TRBV10-3 and TRBJ1-5; the D gene is possibly TRBD1 (6 bases). This CDR3 has 15 amino acids. CDR1 ENHRY and CDR2 SYGVKD come from the germline V gene. The V and J ends lost 0 bases and 4 bases respectively, with 10 bases between them. This CDR3 reads CAISESGASNQPQHF. In nucleotides, the CDR3 is TGTGCCATCAGTGAGTCGGGGGCTTCAAATCAGCCCCAGCATTTT.

The chain combines TRBV10-2 with TRBJ2-7, with TRBD1 identical over 9 bases. The CDR3 extends over 13 amino acids. Germline V lookup: CDR1 WSHSY, CDR2 SAAADI. CDR3 residues: CASRDRVSYEQYF. The CDR3 region has the DNA TGCGCAAGCCGGGACAGGGTCTCCTACGAGCAGTACTTC.

The V gene is TRBV6-6, the J gene TRBJ2-3, with D unresolved. CDR1 and CDR2 (germline): MNHNY, SVGAGI (reference sequence). Trimming removed 0 bases at V and 0 bases at J, with 7 bases between. The CDR3 consists of 15 residues. CDR3 protein: CASSYSAGSTDTQYF. DNA of the CDR3: TGTGCCAGCAGTTACTCGGCAGGAAGCACAGATACGCAGTATTTT.

The chain employs TRBV30 and TRBJ1-4; D is unresolved. Trimming removed 2 bases at V and 6 bases at J, with 7 bases between. CDR1 GTSNPN and CDR2 SVGIG come from the germline V gene (reference sequence). This CDR3 spans 12 amino acids. The CDR3 DNA reads TGTGCCTGGAGTTTACTGGATGAAAAACTGTTTTTT. It encodes CAWSLLDEKLFF.